These T cell receptor beta chains were read from a single sample in a study of vaccination effects on CD4 cells after COVID-19. The method was immunoSEQ multiplex PCR; TCRdb's version includes in-frame clones alone and lacks a portion of them. The table lists about 73,000 clones, about four fifths of them singletons. Their antigen targets remain unknown. The sequencing here drew on CD4+ T cells from PBMCs cultured with HCoV-NL63 spike peptides, taken before COVID-19 vaccination. The receptors stem from a human donor who received a COVID-19 vaccine. The CDR3 runs from the conserved cysteine through the conserved F or W. A D gene is named only where the DNA matches it firmly. A row's size may be missing; if present it is once, few, many or a size class.

>TRBV7-2|TRBD2|TRBJ2-1|NA
CASSRYSGGYNEQFF
TGTGCCAGCAGCCGCTATAGCGGGGGCTACAATGAGCAGTTCTTC
>TRBV24-1|NA|TRBJ2-2|NA
CATSDPGRDSTGELFF
TGTGCCACCAGTGATCCGGGCCGCGACTCCACCGGGGAGCTGTTTTTT
>TRBV4-3|TRBD1|TRBJ1-2|NA
CASSRDSNYGYTF
TGCGCCAGCAGCCGGGACAGCAACTATGGCTACACCTTC
>TRBV7-8|TRBD2|TRBJ2-3|NA
CASSPSLRSGGTDTQYF
TGTGCCAGCAGCCCGTCCCTTAGGAGCGGGGGTACAGATACGCAGTATTTT
>TRBV9|NA|TRBJ2-1|few
CASSSGDYSYNEQFF
TGTGCCAGCAGCTCAGGGGACTACTCCTACAATGAGCAGTTCTTC
>TRBV6-1|NA|TRBJ2-1|NA
CASSDDRRRFF
TGTGCCAGCAGTGACGACAGGCGCCGCTTCTTC
>TRBV4-3|TRBD1|TRBJ2-2|NA
CASSQATGGIGELFF
TGCGCCAGCAGCCAAGCGACAGGGGGTATCGGGGAGCTGTTTTTT
>TRBV19|TRBD1|TRBJ1-5|few
CASSKGAGSNQPQHF
TGTGCCAGTAGCAAGGGGGCTGGTAGCAATCAGCCCCAGCATTTT
>TRBV18|TRBD1|TRBJ1-1|NA
CASSRIRDSWNTEAFF
TGTGCCAGCTCACGGATCCGGGACAGTTGGAACACTGAAGCTTTCTTT
>TRBV11-3|NA|TRBJ2-1|NA
CASSLAGSSYNEQFF
TGTGCCAGCAGCTTAGCAGGGAGCTCCTACAATGAGCAGTTCTTC
>TRBV3-1/TRBV3-2|NA|TRBJ2-3|NA
CASSRGRDTQYF
TGTGCCAGCAGTCGGGGTCGAGATACGCAGTATTTT
>TRBV24-1|TRBD1|TRBJ1-2|NA
CATSQQGTYGYTF
TGTGCCACCAGCCAACAGGGGACCTATGGCTACACCTTC
>TRBV2|TRBD1|TRBJ2-5|NA
CASRSGTVKETQYF
TGTGCCAGCAGATCCGGGACAGTTAAAGAGACCCAGTACTTC
>TRBV5-1|NA|TRBJ1-3|NA
CASSSGALSGNTIYF
TGCGCCAGCAGCTCAGGGGCCCTCTCTGGAAACACCATATATTTT
>TRBV4-1|NA|TRBJ1-2|NA
CASSQVPGPNYGYTF
TGCGCCAGCAGCCAAGTGCCGGGCCCTAACTATGGCTACACCTTC
>TRBV7-9|NA|TRBJ2-1|NA
CASSLTGNEQFF
TGTGCCAGCAGCTTAACGGGGAATGAGCAGTTCTTC
>TRBV3-1/TRBV3-2|NA|TRBJ1-1|few
CASSPGPQVAFF
TGTGCCAGCAGCCCCGGCCCCCAGGTGGCTTTCTTT
>TRBV2|TRBD1|TRBJ2-2|NA
CASKGQRNTGELFF
TGTGCCAGCAAGGGACAGAGAAACACCGGGGAGCTGTTTTTT
>TRBV28|NA|TRBJ1-1|few
CASSPTGRGTEAFF
TGTGCCAGCAGTCCAACAGGGAGGGGCACTGAAGCTTTCTTT
>TRBV9|NA|TRBJ2-3|NA
CASSPHGSPTSDTQYF
TGTGCCAGCAGCCCCCATGGGTCTCCCACCTCAGATACGCAGTATTTT
>TRBV10-3|NA|TRBJ1-6|NA
CAISEFQVHSPLHF
TGTGCCATCAGTGAGTTTCAGGTACATTCACCCCTCCACTTT
>TRBV7-2|NA|TRBJ1-5|once
CASSLGLLNQPQHF
TGTGCCAGCAGCTTGGGACTCCTTAATCAGCCCCAGCATTTT